This TCR beta chain appears in the sequencing data of a study of cytomegalovirus exposure and HLA in healthy donors. For this clone: As yet, its antigen is unknown.

This CDR3 spans 16 amino acids. V lost 6 bases and J lost 5; bases outside the gene matches: 14. In germline, CDR1 is WNHNN, CDR2 SYGVQD (reference sequence). Study-wide findings and caveats: Within an earlier analysis, most TCR beta V segments proved productive either about 87% or about 30% of the time. There were some public TCRs occurring in many donors, but most TCR sequences were rare.

A multiplex PCR was run with 60 Vbeta primers and 13 Jbeta primers. The repertoire was sequenced with immunoSEQ multiplex PCR; TCRdb's copy has only in-frame clones and lacks some. The table lists a few hundred thousand clones, roughly four fifths of them singletons, with approximately 0.22% in the top ten. The clonotype comes from a girl aged 2-15 years in good health and CMV-seronegative. J is TRBJ2-7 and V is TRBV10-1, with 9 nucleotides matching TRBD1. Sample: PBMCs. The CDR3 DNA reads TGCGCCAGCAGCGAGCAGGACAGGGGTCTTCGGAACGAGCAGTACTTC. It is translated as CASSEQDRGLRNEQYF.